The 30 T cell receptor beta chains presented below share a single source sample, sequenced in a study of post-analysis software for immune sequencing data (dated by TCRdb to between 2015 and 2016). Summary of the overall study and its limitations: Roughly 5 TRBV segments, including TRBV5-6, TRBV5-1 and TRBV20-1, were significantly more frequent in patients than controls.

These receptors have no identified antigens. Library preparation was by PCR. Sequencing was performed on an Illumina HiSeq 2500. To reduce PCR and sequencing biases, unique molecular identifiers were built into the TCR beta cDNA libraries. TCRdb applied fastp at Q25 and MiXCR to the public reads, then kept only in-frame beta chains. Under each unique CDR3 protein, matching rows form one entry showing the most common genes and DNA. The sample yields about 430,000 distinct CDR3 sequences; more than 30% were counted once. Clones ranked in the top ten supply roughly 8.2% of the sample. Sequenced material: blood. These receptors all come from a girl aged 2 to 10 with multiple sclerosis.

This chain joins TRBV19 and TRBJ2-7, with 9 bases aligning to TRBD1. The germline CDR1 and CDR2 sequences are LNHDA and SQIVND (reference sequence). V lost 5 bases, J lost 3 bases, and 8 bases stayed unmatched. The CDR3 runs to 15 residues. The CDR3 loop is CASSYTGTGSYEQYF. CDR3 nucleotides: TGTGCCAGTAGTTACACCGGGACAGGGAGCTACGAGCAGTACTTC.

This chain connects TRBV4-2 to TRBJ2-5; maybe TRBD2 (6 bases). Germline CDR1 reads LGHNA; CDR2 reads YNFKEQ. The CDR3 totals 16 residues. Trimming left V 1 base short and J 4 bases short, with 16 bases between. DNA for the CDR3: TGTGCCAGCAGCCAAGTGGAGGGGCTTGGGGGAGAGACCCAGTACTTC. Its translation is CASSQVEGLGGETQYF.

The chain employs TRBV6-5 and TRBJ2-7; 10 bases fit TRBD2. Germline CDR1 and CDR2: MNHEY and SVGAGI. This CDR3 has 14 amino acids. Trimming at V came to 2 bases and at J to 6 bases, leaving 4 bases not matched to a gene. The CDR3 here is CASSYRRTSGEQYF. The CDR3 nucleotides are TGTGCCAGCAGTTACCGTCGGACTAGCGGCGAGCAGTACTTC.

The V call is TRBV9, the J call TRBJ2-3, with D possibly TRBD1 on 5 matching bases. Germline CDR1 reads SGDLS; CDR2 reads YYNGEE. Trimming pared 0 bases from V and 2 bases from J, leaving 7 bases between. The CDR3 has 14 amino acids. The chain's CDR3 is CASSVGRATDTQYF. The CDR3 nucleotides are TGTGCCAGCAGCGTAGGCAGGGCCACAGATACGCAGTATTTT.

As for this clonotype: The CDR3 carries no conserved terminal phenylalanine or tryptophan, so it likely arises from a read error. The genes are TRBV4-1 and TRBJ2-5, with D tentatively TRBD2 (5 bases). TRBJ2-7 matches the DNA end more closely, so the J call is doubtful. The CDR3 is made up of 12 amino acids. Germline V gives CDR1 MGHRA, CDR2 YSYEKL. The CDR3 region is CASSLIANEQYS. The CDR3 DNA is TGCGCCAGCAGCCTGATAGCGAACGAGCAGTACTCC.

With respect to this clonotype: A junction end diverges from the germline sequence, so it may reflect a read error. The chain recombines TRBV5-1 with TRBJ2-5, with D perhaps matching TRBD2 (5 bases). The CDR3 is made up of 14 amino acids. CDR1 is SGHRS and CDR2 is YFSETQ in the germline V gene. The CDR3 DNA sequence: TGCGCCAGTTCGACGGGGAGACTGCAAGGGACCCAGTACTTC. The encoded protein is CASSTGRLQGTQYF.

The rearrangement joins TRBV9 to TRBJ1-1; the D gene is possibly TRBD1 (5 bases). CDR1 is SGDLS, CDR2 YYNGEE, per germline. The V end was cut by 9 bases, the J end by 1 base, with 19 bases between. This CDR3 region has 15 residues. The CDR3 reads CATSATAATNTEAFF. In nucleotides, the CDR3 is TGTGCCACTTCAGCGACAGCCGCCACGAACACTGAAGCTTTCTTT.

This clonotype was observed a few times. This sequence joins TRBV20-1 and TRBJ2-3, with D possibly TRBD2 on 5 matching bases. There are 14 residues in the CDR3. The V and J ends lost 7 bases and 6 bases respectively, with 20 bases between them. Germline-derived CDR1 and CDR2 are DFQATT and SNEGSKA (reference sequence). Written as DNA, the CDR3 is TGCAGTGGCGTCCGGACTGGCCTCCGTGATACGCAGTATTTT. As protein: CSGVRTGLRDTQYF.

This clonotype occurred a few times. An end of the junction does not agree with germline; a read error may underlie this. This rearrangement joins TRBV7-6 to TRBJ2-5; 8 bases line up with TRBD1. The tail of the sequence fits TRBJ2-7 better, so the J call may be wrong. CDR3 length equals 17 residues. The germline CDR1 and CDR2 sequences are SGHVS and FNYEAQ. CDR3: CTSSFDFFTGGSYEQYF. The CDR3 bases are TGTACCAGCAGTTTCGACTTTTTCACAGGGGGTTCCTACGAGCAGTACTTC.

CDR3 in DNA: TGCAGCGTTGGCTACGGACTAGCGGGAGTAGACCATGAGCAGTTCTTC. It translates to CSVGYGLAGVDHEQFF. This sequence joins TRBV29-1 and TRBJ2-1; 13 positions match TRBD2. The CDR3 contains 16 residues. V lost 4 bases and J lost 8; bases outside the gene matches: 11. From germline, CDR1 is SQVTM and CDR2 ANQGSEA.

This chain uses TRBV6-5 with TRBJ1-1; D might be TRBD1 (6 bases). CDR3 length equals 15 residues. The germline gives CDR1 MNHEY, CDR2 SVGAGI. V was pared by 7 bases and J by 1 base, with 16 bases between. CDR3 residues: CASTRDTARNTEAFF. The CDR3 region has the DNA TGTGCCAGCACCCGGGACACAGCAAGGAACACTGAAGCTTTCTTT.

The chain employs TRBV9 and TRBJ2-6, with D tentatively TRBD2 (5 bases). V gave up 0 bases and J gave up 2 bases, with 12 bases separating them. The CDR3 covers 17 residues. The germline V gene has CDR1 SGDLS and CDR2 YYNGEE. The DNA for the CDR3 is TGTGCCAGCAGCGTAGGGCGGGCCAGCCCTGGGGCCAACGTCCTGACTTTC. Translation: CASSVGRASPGANVLTF. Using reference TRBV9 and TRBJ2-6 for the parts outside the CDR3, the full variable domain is DSGVTQTPKHLITATGQRVTLRCSPRSGDLSVYWYQQSLDQGLQFLIQYYNGEERAKGNILERFSAQQFPDLHSELNLSSLELGDSALYFCASSVGRASPGANVLTFGAGSRLTVL.

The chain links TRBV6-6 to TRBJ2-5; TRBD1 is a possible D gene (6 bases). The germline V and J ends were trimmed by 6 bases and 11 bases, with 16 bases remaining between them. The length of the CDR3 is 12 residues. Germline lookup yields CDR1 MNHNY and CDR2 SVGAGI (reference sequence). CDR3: CASSPSWDKQYF. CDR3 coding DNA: TGTGCCAGCAGCCCCAGCTGGGACAAGCAGTACTTC.

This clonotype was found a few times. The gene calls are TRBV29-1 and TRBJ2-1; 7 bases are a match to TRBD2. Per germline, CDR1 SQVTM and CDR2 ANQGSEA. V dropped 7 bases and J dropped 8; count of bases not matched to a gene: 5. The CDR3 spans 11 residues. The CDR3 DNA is TGCAGCGCTCGGGAGGTGGATGAGCAGTTCTTC. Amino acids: CSAREVDEQFF.

As DNA, the CDR3 is TGTGCCAGCAAAATGAGCGGGAGCCCCTACGAGCAGTACTTC. Amino acids: CASKMSGSPYEQYF. The rearrangement links TRBV27 to TRBJ2-7; 8 bases fit TRBD2. The CDR3 is made up of 14 amino acids. Per germline, CDR1 MNHEY and CDR2 SMNVEV (reference sequence). Trimming cost V 7 bases and J 2 bases; bases outside gene matches: 7.

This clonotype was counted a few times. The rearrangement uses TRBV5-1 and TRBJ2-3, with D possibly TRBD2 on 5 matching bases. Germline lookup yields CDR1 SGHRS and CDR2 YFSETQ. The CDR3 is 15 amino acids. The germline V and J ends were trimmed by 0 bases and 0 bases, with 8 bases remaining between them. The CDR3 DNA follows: TGCGCCAGCAGCTTGGTAGCGTATAGCACAGATACGCAGTATTTT. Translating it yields CASSLVAYSTDTQYF. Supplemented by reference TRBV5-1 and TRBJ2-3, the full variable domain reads KAGVTQTPRYLIKTRGQQVTLSCSPISGHRSVSWYQQTPGQGLQFLFEYFSETQRNKGNFPGRFSGRQFSNSRSEMNVSTLELGDSALYLCASSLVAYSTDTQYFGPGTRLTVL.

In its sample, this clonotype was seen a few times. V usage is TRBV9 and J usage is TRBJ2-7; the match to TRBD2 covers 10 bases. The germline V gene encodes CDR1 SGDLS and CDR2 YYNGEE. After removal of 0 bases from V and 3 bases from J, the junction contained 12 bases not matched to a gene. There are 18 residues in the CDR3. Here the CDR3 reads CASSVDVLAGAQGYEQYF. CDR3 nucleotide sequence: TGTGCCAGCAGCGTAGATGTGCTAGCGGGAGCGCAGGGCTACGAGCAGTACTTC.

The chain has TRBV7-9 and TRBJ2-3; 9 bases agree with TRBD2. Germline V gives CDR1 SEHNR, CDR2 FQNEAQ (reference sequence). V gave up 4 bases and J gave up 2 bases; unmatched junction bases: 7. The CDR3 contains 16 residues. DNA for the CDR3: TGTGCCAGCAGCTCCCTACTAGCGGGCCTCACAGATACGCAGTATTTT. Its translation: CASSSLLAGLTDTQYF.

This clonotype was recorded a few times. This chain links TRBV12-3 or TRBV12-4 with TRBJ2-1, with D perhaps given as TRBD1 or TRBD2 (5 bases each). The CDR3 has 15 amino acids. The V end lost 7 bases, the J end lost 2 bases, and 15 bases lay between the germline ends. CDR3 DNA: TGTGCCAGCAAACTCCGGGACCAAGCCTACAATGAGCAGTTCTTC. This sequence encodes CASKLRDQAYNEQFF.

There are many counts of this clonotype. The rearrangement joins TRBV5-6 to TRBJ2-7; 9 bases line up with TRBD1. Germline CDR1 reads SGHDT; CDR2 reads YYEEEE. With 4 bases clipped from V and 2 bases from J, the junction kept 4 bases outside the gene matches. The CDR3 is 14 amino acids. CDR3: CASSDRTGAYEQYF. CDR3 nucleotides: TGTGCCAGCAGCGATCGGACAGGGGCCTACGAGCAGTACTTC.

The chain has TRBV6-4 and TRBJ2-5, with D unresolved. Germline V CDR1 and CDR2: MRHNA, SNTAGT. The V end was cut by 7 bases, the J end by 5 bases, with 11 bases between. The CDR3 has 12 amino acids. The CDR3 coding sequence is TGTGCCAGCACCAGACCGAATGAGACCCAGTACTTC. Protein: CASTRPNETQYF.

CDR3 DNA sequence: TGTGCCAGCAGCGTCTTAGCGTTTCAAGAGACCCAGTACTTC. This encodes CASSVLAFQETQYF. The chain carries TRBV9 and TRBJ2-5, with D perhaps matching TRBD2 (5 bases). Trimming cost V 2 bases and J 2 bases, with 10 bases left between them. Germline V CDR1 and CDR2: SGDLS, YYNGEE. This CDR3 has 14 amino acids.

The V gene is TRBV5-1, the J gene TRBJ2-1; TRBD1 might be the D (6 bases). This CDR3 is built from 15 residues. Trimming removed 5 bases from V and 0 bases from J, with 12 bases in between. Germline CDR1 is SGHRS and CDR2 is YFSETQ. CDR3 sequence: CASRETGDSYNEQFF. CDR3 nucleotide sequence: TGCGCCAGCAGGGAGACAGGCGACTCCTACAATGAGCAGTTCTTC.

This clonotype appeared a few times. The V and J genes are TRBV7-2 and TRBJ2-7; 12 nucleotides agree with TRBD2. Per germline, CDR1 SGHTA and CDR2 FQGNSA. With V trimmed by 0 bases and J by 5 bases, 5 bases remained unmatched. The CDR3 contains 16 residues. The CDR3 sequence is CASSLAASGRADEQYF. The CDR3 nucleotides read TGTGCCAGCAGCTTAGCGGCTAGCGGGAGGGCCGACGAGCAGTACTTC.

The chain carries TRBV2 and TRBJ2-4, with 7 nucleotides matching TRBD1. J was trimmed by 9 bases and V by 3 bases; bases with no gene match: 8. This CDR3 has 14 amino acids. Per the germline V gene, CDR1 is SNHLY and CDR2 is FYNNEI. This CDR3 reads CASSDGRGYVIQYF. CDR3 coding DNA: TGTGCCAGCAGTGATGGCAGGGGGTACGTCATTCAGTACTTC.

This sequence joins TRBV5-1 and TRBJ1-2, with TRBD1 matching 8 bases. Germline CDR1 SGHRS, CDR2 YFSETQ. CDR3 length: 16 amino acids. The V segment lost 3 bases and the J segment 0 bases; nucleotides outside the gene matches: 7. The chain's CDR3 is CASSSARDRTNYGYTF. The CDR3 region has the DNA TGCGCCAGCAGCTCGGCCCGGGACAGGACTAACTATGGCTACACCTTC.

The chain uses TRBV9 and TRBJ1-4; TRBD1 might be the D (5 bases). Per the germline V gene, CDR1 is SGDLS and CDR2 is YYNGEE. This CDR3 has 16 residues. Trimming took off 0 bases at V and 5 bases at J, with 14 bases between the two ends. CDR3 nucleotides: TGTGCCAGCAGCGTAGCTACGGGGGATCAAAATGAAAAACTGTTTTTT. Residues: CASSVATGDQNEKLFF.

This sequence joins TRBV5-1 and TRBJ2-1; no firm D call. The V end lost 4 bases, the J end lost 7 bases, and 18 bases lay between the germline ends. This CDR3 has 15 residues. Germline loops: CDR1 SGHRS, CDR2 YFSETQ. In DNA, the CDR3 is TGCGCCAGCAGCAAGGGCGCTCACAGTGGGAATGAGCAGTTCTTC. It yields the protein CASSKGAHSGNEQFF.

In nucleotides, the CDR3 is TGTGCCAGCAGCGACAGGGCATTCCAAGAGACCCAGTTCTTC. Its translation is CASSDRAFQETQFF. The gene calls are TRBV5-7 and TRBJ2-5; 7 positions match TRBD1. The J call may be incorrect, as the DNA end agrees better with TRBJ2-1. TRBV5-7 is recorded as an ORF, its role being uncertain. The CDR3 loop spans 14 amino acids.

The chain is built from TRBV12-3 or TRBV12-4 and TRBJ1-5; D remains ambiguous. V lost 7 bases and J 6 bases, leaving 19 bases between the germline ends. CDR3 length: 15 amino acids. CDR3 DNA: TGTGCCAGCACTCCCCGGGGTGCCGGCGCTCAGCCCCAGCATTTT. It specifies CASTPRGAGAQPQHF.